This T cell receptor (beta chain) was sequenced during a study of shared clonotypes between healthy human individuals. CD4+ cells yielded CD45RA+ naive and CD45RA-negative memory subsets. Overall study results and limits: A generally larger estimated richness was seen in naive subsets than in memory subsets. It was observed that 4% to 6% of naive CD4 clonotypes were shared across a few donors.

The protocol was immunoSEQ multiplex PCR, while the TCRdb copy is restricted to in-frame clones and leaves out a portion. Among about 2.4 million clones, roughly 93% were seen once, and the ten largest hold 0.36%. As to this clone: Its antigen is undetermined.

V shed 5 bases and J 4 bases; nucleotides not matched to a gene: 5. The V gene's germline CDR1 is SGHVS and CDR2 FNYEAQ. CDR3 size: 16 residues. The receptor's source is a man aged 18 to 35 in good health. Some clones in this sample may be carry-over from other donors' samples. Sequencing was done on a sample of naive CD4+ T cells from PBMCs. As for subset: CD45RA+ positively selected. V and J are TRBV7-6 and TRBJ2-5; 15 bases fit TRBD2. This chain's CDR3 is CASSPTGLAGGETQYF. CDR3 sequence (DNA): TGTGCCAGCAGCCCAACGGGACTAGCGGGAGGAGAGACCCAGTACTTC.